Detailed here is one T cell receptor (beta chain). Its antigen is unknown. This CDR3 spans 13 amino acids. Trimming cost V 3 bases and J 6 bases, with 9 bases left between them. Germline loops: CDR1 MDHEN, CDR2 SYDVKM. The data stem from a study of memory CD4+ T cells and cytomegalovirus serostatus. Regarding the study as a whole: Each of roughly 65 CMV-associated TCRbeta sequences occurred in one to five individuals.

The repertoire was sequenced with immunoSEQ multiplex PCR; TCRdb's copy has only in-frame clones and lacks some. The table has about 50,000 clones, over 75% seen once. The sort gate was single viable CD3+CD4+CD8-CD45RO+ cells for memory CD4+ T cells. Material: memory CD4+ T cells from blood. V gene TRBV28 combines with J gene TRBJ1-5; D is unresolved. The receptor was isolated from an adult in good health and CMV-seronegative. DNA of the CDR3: TGTGCCAGCAGTTTGGGGTGGGGTCAGCCCCAGCATTTT. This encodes CASSLGWGQPQHF.